This T cell receptor beta chain is from a study of blood T cell repertoires in COVID-19. Only in-frame clones appear in the TCRdb table, and some are missing; sequencing was by immunoSEQ multiplex PCR. The data hold approximately 140,000 clones, with around 81% observed a single time. This CDR3 is built from 16 residues. The ends lost 8 bases at V and 3 bases at J; junction bases unmatched: 15. Germline loops: CDR1 MNHEY, CDR2 SMNVEV (reference sequence). The sequencing input was peripheral blood. The genes are TRBV27 and TRBJ1-1; 7 bases align to TRBD1. This TCR was sampled from a man in his 60s with active or convalescent COVID-19. CDR3 protein: CASLTGAPWRDTEAFF. DNA of the CDR3: TGTGCCAGCCTTACAGGGGCCCCTTGGAGGGACACTGAAGCTTTCTTT.